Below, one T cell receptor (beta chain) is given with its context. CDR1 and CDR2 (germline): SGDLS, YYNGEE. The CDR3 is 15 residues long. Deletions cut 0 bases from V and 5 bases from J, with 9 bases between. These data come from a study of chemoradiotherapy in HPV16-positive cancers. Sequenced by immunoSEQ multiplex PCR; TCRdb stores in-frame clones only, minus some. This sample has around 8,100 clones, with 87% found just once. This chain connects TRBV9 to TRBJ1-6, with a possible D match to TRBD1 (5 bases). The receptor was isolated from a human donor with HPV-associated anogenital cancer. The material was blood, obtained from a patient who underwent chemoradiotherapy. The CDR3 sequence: CASSVDPGNNSPLHF. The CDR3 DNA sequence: TGTGCCAGCAGCGTAGATCCAGGGAATAATTCACCCCTCCACTTT.